The 8 T cell receptor beta chains below all came from one sample that was sequenced in a study of Ad26.COV2.S vaccination and SARS-CoV-2 variants. Treatment: roughly 20 received Ad26.COV2.S at low or high dose, single or two shots; roughly five received placebo; per-sample allocation not given. Day 63 after the first injection of vaccine or placebo was the sampling time. Assay: immunoSEQ multiplex PCR; the TCRdb copy retains only in-frame clones and omits some. This table has 200,000 to 300,000 clones, around nine tenths appearing once. The specimen comprised peripheral blood, sampled in a trial of Ad26.COV2.S vaccine versus placebo. Receptors originate from a person between 18 and 65 years old who received the Ad26.COV2.S COVID-19 vaccine or a placebo.

The chain uses TRBV7-2 and TRBJ2-1; D not certain. The V gene's germline CDR1 is SGHTA and CDR2 FQGNSA. The CDR3 totals 15 residues. Trimming cost V 1 base and J 3 bases, with 10 bases left between them. This CDR3 reads CASSLGLLDYNEQFF. CDR3 bases: TGTGCCAGCAGCTTAGGCCTTCTAGACTACAATGAGCAGTTCTTC.

The chain combines TRBV3-1 (or the pseudogene TRBV3-2) with TRBJ1-1; 8 nucleotides match TRBD1. Per germline, CDR1 LGHDT and CDR2 YNNKEL (reference sequence). V lost 4 bases to trimming and J lost 11 bases; unmatched junction nucleotides: 3. The CDR3 contains 11 residues. CDR3 sequence: CASSLRGHAFF. As DNA, the CDR3 is TGTGCCAGCAGCCTCAGGGGGCACGCTTTCTTT.

The chain joins TRBV2 to TRBJ1-2; possibly TRBD1 for D (6 bases). Germline V gives CDR1 SNHLY, CDR2 FYNNEI. The CDR3 covers 14 residues. V lost 5 bases and J 2 bases, leaving 12 bases between the germline ends. The CDR3 bases are TGTGCCAGCAGTCAGGAGACAGGAAACTATGGCTACACCTTC. As protein: CASSQETGNYGYTF.

The CDR3 reads CASSYSSGSLTEAFF. The CDR3 nucleotides are TGTGCCAGCAGTTACTCGTCAGGGAGCCTCACTGAAGCTTTCTTT. The gene calls are TRBV6-5 and TRBJ1-1; possible D gene TRBD1, 5 bases. V lost 0 bases to trimming and J lost 4 bases, with 12 bases between them. Germline CDR1 reads MNHEY; CDR2 reads SVGAGI. The CDR3 runs 15 residues.

This chain connects TRBV7-2 to TRBJ2-1, with TRBD2 identical over 14 bases. V lost 6 bases and J lost 7; bases outside the gene matches: 8. Germline V CDR1 and CDR2: SGHTA, FQGNSA. The CDR3 consists of 16 residues. The CDR3 DNA sequence: TGTGCCAGCAGTGTCCCCGGACTAGCGGGAGGTAATGAGCAGTTCTTC. This sequence encodes CASSVPGLAGGNEQFF. Filled out from reference TRBV7-2 and TRBJ2-1, the complete variable domain reads GAGVSQSPSNKVTEKGKDVELRCDPISGHTALYWYRQSLGQGLEFLIYFQGNSAPDKSGLPSDRFSAERTGGSVSTLTIQRTQQEDSAVYLCASSVPGLAGGNEQFFGPGTRLTVL.

The chain employs TRBV11-2 and TRBJ1-1; D unresolved. The CDR3 is 13 amino acids. The ends were cut back, 5 bases at V and 11 bases at J, with 18 bases in the middle. Germline V gene lookup returns CDR1 SGHAT and CDR2 FQNNGV. This CDR3 is CASSLNDRAPAFF. The CDR3 DNA reads TGTGCCAGCAGCCTTAATGATAGGGCGCCGGCTTTCTTT.

This chain joins TRBV13 and TRBJ1-2; D remains ambiguous. Germline CDR1 reads PRHDT; CDR2 reads FYEKMQ (reference sequence). The CDR3 covers 11 residues. The V end lost 3 bases, the J end lost 7 bases, and 6 bases lay between the germline ends. The chain's CDR3 is CASSFSAGYTF. CDR3 in DNA: TGTGCCAGCAGCTTTTCAGCTGGCTACACCTTC.

In this sample, this clone turned up once. The chain carries TRBV7-2 and TRBJ2-1; D perhaps matches TRBD2 (6 bases). The V gene's germline CDR1 is SGHTA and CDR2 FQGNSA. V lost 3 bases and J 6 bases, leaving 15 bases between the germline ends. This CDR3 contains 15 residues. The CDR3 sequence: CASSFGGSGGNEQFF. The CDR3 DNA sequence: TGTGCCAGCAGCTTCGGAGGGTCGGGCGGCAATGAGCAGTTCTTC.